A selection of T cell receptor beta chains follows, all from one sample in a study of T-cell reconstitution after alpha-beta-depleted transplantation in children. TCRdb reanalysed the PCR reads using MiXCR and keeps one entry per CDR3 protein. This repertoire shows fewer than 400,000 distinct CDR3 sequences, around 25% found once; its top ten account for approximately 10%. The specimen was PBMCs, mostly from graft donor cells, collected 180 days after TCRalphabeta/CD19-depleted stem cell transplant. The receptor source for this set is a male patient younger than 18 who had a stem cell transplant for acute lymphoblastic leukemia, so the T cells may come from the graft donor. CDR3s include the opening cysteine and the closing phenylalanine or tryptophan. Not every row has a clone size; where given, it reads once, few, many or a size class.

clone_size: .; v_call: TRBV20-1; cdr3_length: 12; cdr3_aa: CSARTGTGELFF
clone_size: few; v_call: TRBV5-1; cdr3_length: 17; cdr3_aa: CASSLGGVPRGADTQYF
clone_size: few; v_call: TRBV4-1; cdr3_length: 16; cdr3_aa: CASSQDRLAGEGEQFF
clone_size: few; v_call: TRBV28; cdr3_length: 12; cdr3_aa: CAIRTFHTEAFF
clone_size: few; v_call: TRBV10-3; cdr3_length: 12; cdr3_aa: CAISEYSYEQYF
clone_size: few; v_call: TRBV4-1; cdr3_length: 15; cdr3_aa: CASSPIAGPTYEQYF
clone_size: .; v_call: TRBV7-3; cdr3_length: 15; cdr3_aa: CASSQSAGVTNEQFF
clone_size: once; v_call: TRBV10-1; cdr3_length: 13; cdr3_aa: CASSRELNTEAFF
clone_size: .; v_call: TRBV6-4; cdr3_length: 16; cdr3_aa: CASSDLPLARSGELFF
clone_size: .; v_call: TRBV4-1; cdr3_length: 20; cdr3_aa: CASSQGTLKAGARVYNEQFF
clone_size: few; v_call: TRBV4-1; cdr3_length: 13; cdr3_aa: CASSHRFPTTQYF
clone_size: .; v_call: TRBV15; cdr3_length: 14; cdr3_aa: CATSRARELDGYTF
clone_size: few; v_call: TRBV18; cdr3_length: 14; cdr3_aa: CASSGGWGNQPQHF
clone_size: .; v_call: TRBV5-1; cdr3_length: 16; cdr3_aa: CASSSGGYISYNEQFF
clone_size: few; v_call: TRBV5-1; cdr3_length: 14; cdr3_aa: CASSLGDRAETQYF
clone_size: few; v_call: TRBV7-6; cdr3_length: 18; cdr3_aa: CASSLPPGWRLASGELFF
clone_size: .; v_call: TRBV11-2; cdr3_length: 20; cdr3_aa: CASSLDFAGSGGSSYNEQFF
clone_size: .; v_call: TRBV4-1; cdr3_length: 18; cdr3_aa: CASSQDLGLAGVGETQYF
clone_size: .; v_call: TRBV6-4; cdr3_length: 13; cdr3_aa: CASSEIPGIEQYF
clone_size: few; v_call: TRBV20-1; cdr3_length: 15; cdr3_aa: CSARDGAGWNNEQFF
clone_size: many; v_call: TRBV20-1; cdr3_length: 16; cdr3_aa: CSASGLAGQVRNIQYF
clone_size: .; v_call: TRBV2; cdr3_length: 14; cdr3_aa: CASSRGTGLNTIYF
clone_size: .; v_call: TRBV7-3; cdr3_length: 20; cdr3_aa: CASSPYHMGLAGRKYNEQFF
clone_size: few; v_call: TRBV9; cdr3_length: 15; cdr3_aa: CASSVRGGSYNEQFF
clone_size: .; v_call: TRBV3-1; cdr3_length: 16; cdr3_aa: CASSQGPGTVRGELFF
clone_size: .; v_call: TRBV5-1; cdr3_length: 15; cdr3_aa: CASSGRLAVGETQYF